The next 30 T cell receptor beta chains were all read from a single sample in a study of blood T cell repertoires in COVID-19. Produced via immunoSEQ multiplex PCR; TCRdb's table is partial and in-frame only. This sample has 150,000 or so clones, with approximately 83% found just once. The sequencing sample was made of peripheral blood. All receptors come from a woman aged 60-75 years with COVID-19, enrolled during active disease.

This chain joins TRBV16 and TRBJ1-6; 10 bases are a match to TRBD1. The length of the CDR3 is 15 residues. Germline V gene sequence: CDR1 KGHSY, CDR2 FQNENV. V was pared by 4 bases and J by 9 bases, with 6 bases of the junction left unmatched. This CDR3 reads CASSPGTGAGSPLHF. The CDR3 nucleotides read TGTGCCAGCAGCCCGGGGACAGGGGCCGGTTCACCCCTCCACTTT.

The chain has TRBV27 and TRBJ2-2; TRBD1 might be the D (6 bases). CDR1 is MNHEY, CDR2 SMNVEV, per germline (reference sequence). Trimming removed 8 bases from V and 3 bases from J, with 10 bases in between. The CDR3 spans 13 residues. CDR3 nucleotides: TGTGCCAGCCGGGACACCTACACCGGGGAGCTGTTTTTT. It translates to CASRDTYTGELFF.

In its sample, this clone was seen once. V is TRBV10-3 and J is TRBJ1-5; D gene unclear. The length of the CDR3 is 13 residues. Per the germline V gene, CDR1 is ENHRY and CDR2 is SYGVKD. V lost 2 bases and J lost 4, with 6 bases in between. The DNA for the CDR3 is TGTGCCATCAGTGAGGGCAGTAATCAGCCCCAGCATTTT. This encodes CAISEGSNQPQHF.

This clone appeared many times. This sequence joins TRBV9 and TRBJ1-1, with 7 positions matching TRBD1. This CDR3 is built from 14 residues. V lost 4 bases, J lost 2 bases, and 5 bases stayed unmatched. Germline assignment: CDR1 SGDLS and CDR2 YYNGEE. The CDR3 coding sequence is TGTGCCAGCAGCAAGAGGGGGCAAAACACTGAAGCTTTCTTT. It codes for CASSKRGQNTEAFF.

V and J are TRBV5-1 and TRBJ1-4; D is ambiguous. The length of the CDR3 is 13 residues. The V end was cut by 0 bases, the J end by 7 bases, with 7 bases between. Looked up from germline, CDR1 is SGHRS and CDR2 is YFSETQ. CDR3 sequence: CASSLDQVEKLFF. The CDR3 region has the DNA TGCGCCAGCAGCTTGGACCAGGTTGAAAAACTGTTTTTT.

The chain joins TRBV7-3 to TRBJ1-5; no reliable D call. This CDR3 spans 13 amino acids. The germline V gene encodes CDR1 SGHTA and CDR2 FQGTGA. Trimming stripped 2 bases from V and 5 bases from J, with 7 bases between. The CDR3 bases are TGTGCCAGCAGCTTACAAATTCATCAGCCCCAGCATTTT. Protein sequence: CASSLQIHQPQHF.

The chain combines TRBV7-3 with TRBJ2-3; TRBD2 matches 12 bases. V trimming: 1 base; J trimming: 3 bases; junction bases outside the gene matches: 8. Germline loops: CDR1 SGHTA, CDR2 FQGTGA. This CDR3 is 18 amino acids long. The CDR3 here is CASSLNPLTSGRTDTQYF. As DNA, the CDR3 is TGTGCCAGCAGCTTAAACCCCCTGACTAGCGGGAGAACAGATACGCAGTATTTT. Using reference TRBV7-3 and TRBJ2-3 for the parts outside the CDR3, the full variable domain is GAGVSQTPSNKVTEKGKYVELRCDPISGHTALYWYRQSLGQGPEFLIYFQGTGAADDSGLPNDRFFAVRPEGSVSTLKIQRTERGDSAVYLCASSLNPLTSGRTDTQYFGPGTRLTVL.

This clone was counted only a few times. The CDR3 here is CASSSRQGPNTEAFF. CDR3 bases: TGTGCCAGCAGCTCCCGACAGGGGCCGAACACTGAAGCTTTCTTT. The rearrangement joins TRBV7-2 to TRBJ1-1; 8 nucleotides match TRBD1. Germline CDR1 reads SGHTA; CDR2 reads FQGNSA. V dropped 4 bases and J dropped 1; count of bases not matched to a gene: 5. The CDR3 is made up of 15 amino acids.

The chain couples TRBV5-1 to TRBJ1-3; no clear D gene. Trimming removed 0 bases at V and 0 bases at J, with 10 bases between. Per germline, CDR1 SGHRS and CDR2 YFSETQ. The CDR3 runs 16 residues. CDR3 sequence: CASSLGSQDSGNTIYF. DNA for the CDR3: TGCGCCAGCAGCTTGGGGTCCCAGGACTCTGGAAACACCATATATTTT.

The chain employs TRBV27 and TRBJ1-4; 7 positions agree with TRBD1. Trimming at V came to 5 bases and at J to 8 bases, leaving 8 bases not matched to a gene. The germline gives CDR1 MNHEY, CDR2 SMNVEV (reference sequence). The CDR3 totals 14 residues. CDR3 bases: TGTGCCAGCAGTCACAGGGGTTTACGGGAAAAACTGTTTTTT. This codes for CASSHRGLREKLFF.

The V and J genes are TRBV19 and TRBJ2-5; perhaps TRBD2 as D (6 bases). This CDR3 has 17 residues. Trimming pared 4 bases from V and 2 bases from J, leaving 20 bases between. Germline V gives CDR1 LNHDA, CDR2 SQIVND (reference sequence). This chain's CDR3 is CASSTPWGAGSQETQYF. The CDR3 coding sequence is TGTGCCAGTAGTACCCCTTGGGGAGCGGGCTCACAAGAGACCCAGTACTTC.

The J gene is TRBJ1-2, the V gene TRBV29-1, with 8 bases identical to TRBD1. Germline CDR1 and CDR2: SQVTM and ANQGSEA. CDR3 length: 11 amino acids. V lost 7 bases to trimming and J lost 6 bases; unmatched junction nucleotides: 4. The CDR3 DNA reads TGCAGCGCCCAGACAGGGGATGGCTACACCTTC. It translates to CSAQTGDGYTF.

The J gene is TRBJ1-1, the V gene TRBV2; 9 positions agree with TRBD1. This CDR3 has 14 amino acids. Germline values: CDR1 SNHLY, CDR2 FYNNEI. J lost 8 bases, V lost 6 bases, and 10 bases had no gene match. The CDR3 nucleotides read TGTGCCAGCAGGGCGATCTCTGACAGGGGGGAAGCTTTCTTT. It specifies CASRAISDRGEAFF.

The CDR3 nucleotides are TGTGCCACCGGAGCCTACGAGCAGTACTTC. Protein sequence: CATGAYEQYF. This chain joins TRBV2 and TRBJ2-7; D is uncertain. This CDR3 has 10 residues. V lost 10 bases and J lost 2, with 6 bases in between. CDR1 and CDR2 from the germline V gene are SNHLY and FYNNEI.

The DNA of the CDR3 is TGTGCCAGCAGTCAATCTCGGGACAGGGGATACTATAATTCACCCCTCCACTTT. This codes for CASSQSRDRGYYNSPLHF. The chain employs TRBV27 and TRBJ1-6, with 10 bases identical to TRBD1. CDR1 MNHEY and CDR2 SMNVEV come from the germline V gene (reference sequence). V shed 5 bases, J shed 3 bases, and the junction held 10 bases outside the gene matches. The CDR3 totals 18 residues.

The table lists this clone with a count of one. The chain uses TRBV7-3 and TRBJ1-1, with TRBD1 matching 7 bases. Unmatched junction bases numbered 8, after V lost 5 bases and J lost 5 bases. This CDR3 is 14 amino acids long. Germline V gene sequence: CDR1 SGHTA, CDR2 FQGTGA. CDR3 loop: CASSKQGLRTEAFF. The CDR3 DNA reads TGTGCCAGCAGCAAACAGGGGTTGAGGACTGAAGCTTTCTTT.

This chain links TRBV3-1 (or the pseudogene TRBV3-2) with TRBJ1-5; 8 bases are a match to TRBD1. CDR3 length equals 15 residues. Looked up from germline, CDR1 is LGHDT and CDR2 is YNNKEL (reference sequence). Trimming removed 6 bases from V and 2 bases from J; junction bases left unmatched: 6. The DNA for the CDR3 is TGTGCCAGCAGTATCGGACAGGGCGGCAATCAGCCCCAGCATTTT. It codes for CASSIGQGGNQPQHF.

V is TRBV2 and J is TRBJ1-1, with D possibly being TRBD1 (5 bases). The CDR3 contains 14 residues. V lost 7 bases, J lost 0 bases, and 12 bases lay in between. Germline CDR1 SNHLY, CDR2 FYNNEI. CDR3 DNA: TGTGCCAGCAATCACGGGGGGGTGAACACTGAAGCTTTCTTT. It translates to CASNHGGVNTEAFF.

The sample holds one count of this clone. The chain employs TRBV18 and TRBJ2-6; D is possibly TRBD2 (6 bases). Looked up from germline, CDR1 is KGHSH and CDR2 is LQKENI. The CDR3 totals 18 residues. V lost 3 bases, J lost 1 base, and 16 bases lay in between. The CDR3 bases are TGTGCCAGCTCACCCTCTAGCGCAACTGAATCTGGGGCCAACGTCCTGACTTTC. The encoded protein is CASSPSSATESGANVLTF.

The rearrangement uses TRBV7-8 and TRBJ1-1; D gene ambiguous. The CDR3 covers 17 residues. Germline V gene sequence: CDR1 SGHVS, CDR2 FQNEAQ. V was clipped by 5 bases and J by 1 base, with 20 bases between them. The chain's CDR3 is CASSPPGVRSRNTEAFF. CDR3 sequence (DNA): TGTGCCAGCAGCCCCCCCGGGGTAAGGAGTAGGAACACTGAAGCTTTCTTT.

This chain uses TRBV18 with TRBJ1-4; D is ambiguous. The CDR3 covers 13 residues. V gave up 3 bases and J gave up 4 bases, with 6 bases separating them. Germline assignment: CDR1 KGHSH and CDR2 LQKENI. CDR3 in DNA: TGTGCCAGCTCACCTGAGATTAATGAAAAACTGTTTTTT. Its translation is CASSPEINEKLFF.

There are a few counts of this clone. The rearrangement links TRBV19 to TRBJ1-1; 7 nucleotides match TRBD1. The germline CDR1 and CDR2 sequences are LNHDA and SQIVND (reference sequence). Unmatched junction bases numbered 11, after V lost 6 bases and J lost 1 base. The length of the CDR3 is 16 residues. The CDR3 coding sequence is TGTGCCAGTAGACCCTGGTTTGGGACAGCGAACACTGAAGCTTTCTTT. Encoded protein: CASRPWFGTANTEAFF.

The sample holds one count of this clone. The chain recombines TRBV7-8 with TRBJ2-3, with TRBD2 matching 8 bases. The length of the CDR3 is 17 residues. Germline CDR1 and CDR2: SGHVS and FQNEAQ. Unmatched junction bases numbered 12, after V lost 1 base and J lost 6 bases. Here the CDR3 reads CASSLGGSGRVGDTQYF. The CDR3 coding sequence is TGTGCCAGCAGCTTAGGGGGGAGCGGGAGAGTCGGGGATACGCAGTATTTT.

This chain uses TRBV27 with TRBJ2-7, with TRBD2 identical over 9 bases. Trimming cost V 3 bases and J 2 bases; bases outside gene matches: 2. Germline CDR1 is MNHEY and CDR2 is SMNVEV (reference sequence). This CDR3 spans 14 amino acids. The CDR3 DNA follows: TGTGCCAGCAGTTTGGTAGCGGGAGCCTACGAGCAGTACTTC. Its protein product is CASSLVAGAYEQYF.

This clone was recorded a few times. The V gene is TRBV3-1 (or the pseudogene TRBV3-2), the J gene TRBJ2-7; 10 bases fit TRBD2. This CDR3 comprises 15 residues. CDR1 LGHDT and CDR2 YNNKEL come from the germline V gene (reference sequence). After removal of 3 bases from V and 1 base from J, the junction contained 3 bases not matched to a gene. The CDR3 spells CASSQASGSSYEQYF. The CDR3 DNA is TGTGCCAGCAGCCAGGCTAGCGGGAGTTCCTACGAGCAGTACTTC.

The chain carries TRBV2 and TRBJ2-1, with D unresolved. Germline-derived CDR1 and CDR2 are SNHLY and FYNNEI. V was trimmed by 5 bases and J by 6 bases, leaving 20 bases between them. This CDR3 has 16 residues. The CDR3 DNA sequence: TGTGCCAGCAGTCCGGGTCCTCAACTGACGTCCAATGAGCAGTTCTTC. This gives the protein CASSPGPQLTSNEQFF.

The chain has TRBV19 and TRBJ1-1; D possibly corresponds to TRBD1 (5 bases). The CDR3 loop spans 14 amino acids. Trimming left V 2 bases short and J 4 bases short, with 11 bases between. Germline V CDR1 and CDR2: LNHDA, SQIVND (reference sequence). The CDR3 here is CASSIMGLTTEAFF. DNA for the CDR3: TGTGCCAGTAGTATAATGGGGCTGACCACTGAAGCTTTCTTT.

The chain couples TRBV6-1 to TRBJ2-7; 11 nucleotides line up with TRBD2. V was clipped by 1 base and J by 3 bases; unmatched bases: 5. The CDR3 length is 16 residues. The V gene's germline CDR1 is MNHNS and CDR2 SASEGT. The CDR3 coding sequence is TGTGCCAGCAGTGAAGTATTGACTAGCGGGAACTACGAGCAGTACGTC. Amino acids: CASSEVLTSGNYEQYV.

J is TRBJ1-4 and V is TRBV18; D is perhaps TRBD1 (5 bases). Germline V CDR1 and CDR2: KGHSH, LQKENI. V gave up 3 bases and J gave up 5 bases, with 10 bases separating them. This CDR3 has 14 residues. The CDR3: CASSPTQGNEKLFF. The CDR3 DNA reads TGTGCCAGCTCACCGACTCAGGGAAATGAAAAACTGTTTTTT. The variable domain in full, completed from reference TRBV18 and TRBJ1-4, reads NAGVMQNPRHLVRRRGQEARLRCSPMKGHSHVYWYRQLPEEGLKFMVYLQKENIIDESGMPKERFSAEFPKEGPSILRIQQVVRGDSAAYFCASSPTQGNEKLFFGSGTQLSVL.

The rearrangement joins TRBV5-4 to TRBJ1-1; unclear D gene. Trimming removed 2 bases from V and 7 bases from J, with 15 bases in between. In germline, CDR1 is SGHNT, CDR2 YYREEE (reference sequence). This CDR3 is 14 amino acids long. The CDR3 nucleotides are TGTGCCAGCAGCTTTGACTTCCCAATTGGTGAAGCTTTCTTT. Its protein product is CASSFDFPIGEAFF.